This record concerns one T cell receptor (beta chain) sequence. Germline assignment: CDR1 MNHEY and CDR2 SVGAGI. This CDR3 is built from 14 residues. J lost 8 bases, V lost 6 bases, and 12 bases had no gene match. Method: immunoSEQ multiplex PCR; TCRdb's copy keeps in-frame clones and lacks some. The sample records approximately 60,000 clones, approximately 95% being singletons. This record comes from a study of cytomegalovirus exposure and HLA in healthy donors. Study as a whole: In a later analysis, the roughly 120 validation repertoires were reported to have used the same platform as the 550 to 850 first-cohort repertoires.

The sequencing sample was made of PBMCs. This clonotype originated in a woman between 18 and 30 years old in good health and CMV-seropositive. The chain has TRBV6-5 and TRBJ1-2, with 7 bases lining up with TRBD1. In DNA form, the CDR3 reads TGTGCCAGCAGCACCTTGACAGGGAATCACGGCTACACCTTC. Residues: CASSTLTGNHGYTF.